These 26 T cell receptor beta chains originate from one sample sequenced in a study of T cells in localized non-small cell lung cancer. TCRdb's copy holds only in-frame clones and misses some; the assay was immunoSEQ multiplex PCR. The sample holds 20,000 to 25,000 clones, roughly 91% seen once. Sequencing was performed on peripheral blood, taken before any cancer treatment. These receptors all stem from a male donor aged 60 or over with stage I lung adenocarcinoma.

This chain links TRBV19 with TRBJ2-7, with D possibly TRBD2 on 6 matching bases. CDR1 and CDR2 (germline): LNHDA, SQIVND (reference sequence). The V gene lost 5 bases and the J gene lost 7 bases, with 24 bases spanning the gap. This CDR3 has 16 amino acids. CDR3 residues: CASSAPGAGFPLEQYF. The CDR3 DNA is TGTGCCAGTAGTGCCCCAGGAGCGGGCTTTCCCCTGGAGCAGTACTTC.

The gene calls are TRBV18 and TRBJ2-7; no firm D call. This CDR3 is built from 14 residues. Per germline, CDR1 KGHSH and CDR2 LQKENI. Trimming took 0 bases from V and 3 from J, leaving 9 bases between them. The CDR3 loop reads CASSPPTLLYEQYF. CDR3 DNA: TGTGCCAGCTCACCACCGACCTTACTCTACGAGCAGTACTTC.

The CDR3 DNA reads TGTGCCACCAGCAGAGATATGACTAGACCCAATGAGCAGTTCTTC. Translating gives CATSRDMTRPNEQFF. The chain employs TRBV15 and TRBJ2-1; TRBD2 is a possible D gene (6 bases). Looked up from germline, CDR1 is LNHNV and CDR2 is YYDKDF (reference sequence). The CDR3 has 15 amino acids. Deletions cut 0 bases from V and 6 bases from J, with 12 bases between.

This clone was observed once. This chain uses TRBV28 with TRBJ1-2; 8 nucleotides align to TRBD1. The CDR3 is 14 amino acids. V lost 2 bases and J lost 4; bases outside the gene matches: 3. Germline values: CDR1 MDHEN, CDR2 SYDVKM. DNA for the CDR3: TGTGCCAGCAGTTTAACAGGGGGTAGCTATGGCTACACCTTC. This translates into CASSLTGGSYGYTF.

The V and J genes are TRBV6-5 and TRBJ1-5, with 9 bases identical to TRBD1. Per the germline V gene, CDR1 is MNHEY and CDR2 is SVGAGI. This CDR3 comprises 14 residues. V was clipped by 5 bases and J by 6 bases; unmatched bases: 5. The CDR3 is CASSTQGAIQPQHF. CDR3 in DNA: TGTGCCAGCAGTACACAGGGGGCTATTCAGCCCCAGCATTTT.

This clone was picked up one time. The gene calls are TRBV5-1 and TRBJ1-1; a possible D gene is TRBD1 (6 bases). The germline V gene encodes CDR1 SGHRS and CDR2 YFSETQ. Trimming took off 0 bases at V and 1 base at J, with 16 bases between the two ends. The CDR3 covers 17 residues. The CDR3 DNA is TGCGCCAGCAGCTTGGTCGTTGTGGGACACCAGAACACTGAAGCTTTCTTT. It encodes CASSLVVVGHQNTEAFF. Using reference TRBV5-1 and TRBJ1-1 for the parts outside the CDR3, the full variable domain is KAGVTQTPRYLIKTRGQQVTLSCSPISGHRSVSWYQQTPGQGLQFLFEYFSETQRNKGNFPGRFSGRQFSNSRSEMNVSTLELGDSALYLCASSLVVVGHQNTEAFFGQGTRLTVV.

The chain recombines TRBV27 with TRBJ2-3; weak D call: TRBD2 (5 bases). V was clipped by 10 bases and J by 12 bases, with 17 bases between them. There are 11 residues in the CDR3. Germline CDR1 is MNHEY and CDR2 is SMNVEV (reference sequence). CDR3 nucleotides: TGTGCCACCGGAAGGACTTTATTCCAGTATTTT. This encodes CATGRTLFQYF.

The chain combines TRBV7-2 with TRBJ2-7; a possible D gene is TRBD1 (5 bases). From germline, CDR1 is SGHTA and CDR2 FQGNSA. CDR3 length equals 13 residues. The ends were cut back, 6 bases at V and 1 base at J, with 10 bases in the middle. CDR3 nucleotide sequence: TGTGCCAGCAGTCGGGCAGGGTCCTACGAGCAGTACTTC. It encodes CASSRAGSYEQYF. The whole variable domain, remainder taken from reference TRBV7-2 and TRBJ2-7, is GAGVSQSPSNKVTEKGKDVELRCDPISGHTALYWYRQSLGQGLEFLIYFQGNSAPDKSGLPSDRFSAERTGGSVSTLTIQRTQQEDSAVYLCASSRAGSYEQYFGPGTRLTVT.

V usage is TRBV19 and J usage is TRBJ1-2; possibly TRBD1 for D (6 bases). V lost 6 bases to trimming and J lost 6 bases, with 11 bases between them. The V gene's germline CDR1 is LNHDA and CDR2 SQIVND (reference sequence). This CDR3 has 12 residues. The CDR3 protein is CASSVNRDGYTF. CDR3 nucleotides: TGTGCCAGTAGCGTCAACAGGGATGGCTACACCTTC.

V gene TRBV5-6 combines with J gene TRBJ2-1; D ambiguous. Germline CDR1 SGHDT, CDR2 YYEEEE. V shed 2 bases and J shed 8 bases, with 11 bases lying between them. This CDR3 comprises 13 residues. DNA for the CDR3: TGTGCCAGCAGCTTAGGGCCCACGGATGAGCAGTTCTTC. It yields the protein CASSLGPTDEQFF.

This clone appeared once. This rearrangement joins TRBV6-5 to TRBJ2-1, with 7 bases lining up with TRBD1. Per germline, CDR1 MNHEY and CDR2 SVGAGI. Losses at the gene ends were 5 bases for V and 0 bases for J; bases not matched to a gene: 4. This CDR3 contains 15 residues. For the CDR3, the DNA is TGTGCCAGCAGTAGGGGACAGAGCTCCTACAATGAGCAGTTCTTC. It is translated as CASSRGQSSYNEQFF.

The DNA of the CDR3 is TGCGCCAGCAGCTCAGGGACAGCCATATTCTCCTACGAGCAGTACTTC. Translation: CASSSGTAIFSYEQYF. V is TRBV5-1 and J is TRBJ2-7; 7 bases fit TRBD1. The CDR3 totals 16 residues. Trimming took 3 bases from V and 0 from J; bases not matched to a gene: 9. The germline gives CDR1 SGHRS, CDR2 YFSETQ.

This clone was observed once. J is TRBJ1-2 and V is TRBV30; no firm D call. With 0 bases removed from V and 5 bases from J, the gap between germline ends came to 16 bases. Germline loops: CDR1 GTSNPN, CDR2 SVGIG (reference sequence). The CDR3 has 15 amino acids. The CDR3 reads CAWSVHPTAQYGYTF. CDR3 DNA sequence: TGTGCCTGGAGTGTACATCCGACTGCTCAGTATGGCTACACCTTC.

The chain joins TRBV30 to TRBJ1-4; 7 nucleotides align to TRBD1. Germline trimming cut 4 bases from V and 6 bases from J; bases unmatched to any gene: 8. The CDR3 runs to 14 residues. Germline loops: CDR1 GTSNPN, CDR2 SVGIG (reference sequence). DNA for the CDR3: TGTGCCTGGAATAAGGACAGGAGGGATGAAAAACTGTTTTTT. Protein product: CAWNKDRRDEKLFF.

Here the CDR3 reads CASSGQQNTEAFF. The CDR3 DNA reads as TGTGCCAGCAGCGGACAGCAGAACACTGAAGCTTTCTTT. This rearrangement joins TRBV11-2 to TRBJ1-1; weak D call: TRBD1 (6 bases). Trimming left V 5 bases short and J 1 base short, with 8 bases between. This CDR3 region has 13 residues. Looked up from germline, CDR1 is SGHAT and CDR2 is FQNNGV.

The chain employs TRBV30 and TRBJ2-3; D is unclear. Trimming took 5 bases from V and 2 from J, leaving 17 bases between them. Germline V gives CDR1 GTSNPN, CDR2 SVGIG (reference sequence). This CDR3 is built from 15 residues. CDR3 residues: CAWAALVFLTDTQYF. DNA for the CDR3: TGTGCCTGGGCCGCTTTAGTCTTTCTCACAGATACGCAGTATTTT.

This chain links TRBV7-6 with TRBJ1-1, with TRBD1 matching over 7 bases. CDR1 and CDR2 (germline): SGHVS, FNYEAQ. The CDR3 loop spans 16 amino acids. V lost 0 bases and J lost 1; bases outside the gene matches: 5. CDR3 in amino acids: CASSLARRQGNTEAFF. The CDR3 DNA is TGTGCCAGCAGCTTAGCGAGGAGACAGGGGAACACTGAAGCTTTCTTT.

The gene calls are TRBV5-1 and TRBJ2-2, with D maybe TRBD2 (5 bases). The CDR3 contains 16 residues. Deletions cut 0 bases from V and 0 bases from J, with 9 bases between. The germline V gene encodes CDR1 SGHRS and CDR2 YFSETQ. CDR3 nucleotides: TGCGCCAGCAGCTTGGCCTTCGGGACGAACACCGGGGAGCTGTTTTTT. Translated: CASSLAFGTNTGELFF.

J is TRBJ1-6 and V is TRBV5-1; 8 nucleotides line up with TRBD1. CDR3 length: 17 amino acids. Trimming at V came to 3 bases and at J to 6 bases, leaving 11 bases not matched to a gene. Germline loops: CDR1 SGHRS, CDR2 YFSETQ. CDR3 coding DNA: TGCGCCAGCAGCTCGCCGACAGGGGAAGCTGCTAATTCACCCCTCCACTTT. The encoded protein is CASSSPTGEAANSPLHF.

The chain uses TRBV11-2 and TRBJ2-1; 7 bases line up with TRBD1. This CDR3 has 19 amino acids. V gave up 8 bases and J gave up 1 base; unmatched junction bases: 20. The germline V gene encodes CDR1 SGHAT and CDR2 FQNNGV. DNA of the CDR3: TGTGCCAGCGACTCCCACACAACGACAGGGCCTGGATCCTACAATGAGCAGTTCTTC. Translating it yields CASDSHTTTGPGSYNEQFF.

J is TRBJ1-1 and V is TRBV11-2; possibly TRBD1 for D (5 bases). Germline-derived CDR1 and CDR2 are SGHAT and FQNNGV. Trimming shortened V by 4 bases and J by 1 base, and 13 bases separated the two germline ends. This CDR3 spans 15 amino acids. As DNA, the CDR3 is TGTGCCAGCAGCTACCCGGGACCTCCGAACACTGAAGCTTTCTTT. Translated: CASSYPGPPNTEAFF. Using reference TRBV11-2 and TRBJ1-1 for the parts outside the CDR3, the full variable domain is EAGVAQSPRYKIIEKRQSVAFWCNPISGHATLYWYQQILGQGPKLLIQFQNNGVVDDSQLPKDRFSAERLKGVDSTLKIQPAKLEDSAVYLCASSYPGPPNTEAFFGQGTRLTVV.

This clone was seen only once. One end of the junction varies from germline; a read error may be responsible. This chain links TRBV28 with TRBJ1-1; D remains ambiguous. The germline gives CDR1 MDHEN, CDR2 SYDVKM. This CDR3 contains 11 residues. The CDR3 sequence: CASSFASDRVF. CDR3 coding DNA: TGTGCCAGCAGTTTTGCGTCGGACCGGGTTTTT.

The chain carries TRBV7-9 and TRBJ1-2, with D possibly TRBD1 on 5 matching bases. This CDR3 region has 16 residues. The V end lost 1 base, the J end lost 0 bases, and 12 bases lay between the germline ends. Germline CDR1 SEHNR, CDR2 FQNEAQ (reference sequence). The CDR3, as DNA: TGTGCCAGCAGCTTAGGGGCAGGGCGGTCTAACTATGGCTACACCTTC. This gives the protein CASSLGAGRSNYGYTF. Combining the CDR3 with reference TRBV7-9 and TRBJ1-2 gives the whole variable domain DTGVSQNPRHKITKRGQNVTFRCDPISEHNRLYWYRQTLGQGPEFLTYFQNEAQLEKSRLLSDRFSAERPKGSFSTLEIQRTEQGDSAMYLCASSLGAGRSNYGYTFGSGTRLTVV.

The chain uses TRBV28 and TRBJ1-5; D perhaps matches TRBD1 (5 bases). The CDR3 contains 12 residues. The V end was cut by 5 bases, the J end by 7 bases, with 9 bases between. Germline CDR1 MDHEN, CDR2 SYDVKM. The CDR3 nucleotides are TGTGCCAGCAGTGTCCAGGGACAGCCCCAGCATTTT. Protein product: CASSVQGQPQHF.

This rearrangement joins TRBV7-8 to TRBJ1-5; D might be TRBD1 (5 bases). CDR1 SGHVS and CDR2 FQNEAQ come from the germline V gene. The CDR3 has 19 amino acids. V lost 3 bases to trimming and J lost 4 bases, with 25 bases between them. CDR3 sequence (DNA): TGTGCCAGCAGCTTGGGGGGGAGACTGGGGAGGTTAGAAAATCAGCCCCAGCATTTT. It specifies CASSLGGRLGRLENQPQHF.

The chain is built from TRBV6-5 and TRBJ1-1; D unresolved. Germline lookup yields CDR1 MNHEY and CDR2 SVGAGI. V was shortened by 6 bases and J by 1 base, with 3 bases between the two germline ends. This CDR3 is built from 11 residues. CDR3 loop: CASRGNTEAFF. The DNA for the CDR3 is TGTGCCAGCAGGGGGAACACTGAAGCTTTCTTT.